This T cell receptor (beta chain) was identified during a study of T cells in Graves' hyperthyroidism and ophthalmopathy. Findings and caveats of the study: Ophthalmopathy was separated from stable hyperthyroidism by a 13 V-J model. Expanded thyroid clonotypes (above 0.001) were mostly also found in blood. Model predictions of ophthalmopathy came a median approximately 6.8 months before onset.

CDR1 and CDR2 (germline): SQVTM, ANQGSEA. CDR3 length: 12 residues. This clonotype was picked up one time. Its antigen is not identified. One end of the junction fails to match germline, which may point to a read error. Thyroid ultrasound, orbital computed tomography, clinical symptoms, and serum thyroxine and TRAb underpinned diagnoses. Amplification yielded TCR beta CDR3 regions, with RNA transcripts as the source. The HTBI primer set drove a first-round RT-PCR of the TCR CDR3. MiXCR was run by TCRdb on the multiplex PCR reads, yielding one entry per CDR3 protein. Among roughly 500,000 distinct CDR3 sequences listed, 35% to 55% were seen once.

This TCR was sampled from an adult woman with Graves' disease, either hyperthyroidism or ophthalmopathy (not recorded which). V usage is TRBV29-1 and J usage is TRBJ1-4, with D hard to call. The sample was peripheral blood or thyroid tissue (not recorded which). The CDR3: CSGGKHLEELFF. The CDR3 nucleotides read TGCAGCGGAGGGAAGCACCTTGAAGAACTGTTTTTT.